This T cell receptor (beta chain) comes out of a study of T-cell memory formation after mild COVID-19. Whole-study context: Each donor largely had its own TCR clusters. Whole-study findings and limits: In pre-infection memory, a portion of responding clones appeared, which suggested that cross-reactive memory joined. Largely, contracting CD4+ clones fell within CM and EM, and contracting CD8+ clones within EMRA.

The germline gives CDR1 LGHDT, CDR2 YNNKEL (reference sequence). The CDR3 covers 13 residues. J gave up 9 bases and V 4 bases, and 4 bases lay outside the gene matches. TCRdb reprocessed the 5' RACE reads with MiXCR, giving one entry per CDR3 protein. The table records 350,000 to 550,000 distinct CDR3 sequences, under 20% of them present only once. As concerns this clonotype: What it binds is not known.

The sample was PBMCs or a T cell subset sorted from them (not recorded which). The J gene is TRBJ2-5, the V gene TRBV3-1; 11 nucleotides agree with TRBD1. The source is a man aged 18 to 35 who had mild COVID-19 (a few samples of this study predate the infection). Cell type and time point are not known. The CDR3 sequence is CASSRGQGAAQYF. The CDR3 DNA follows: TGTGCCAGCAGCCGAGGACAGGGGGCGGCCCAGTACTTC.